The sequence of this T cell receptor beta chain was determined in a study of shared clonotypes between healthy human individuals. General study findings and limits: When compared with the clonotypes that were shared by all four sorted-subset donors, the non-shared clonotypes turned out to have lower generation probabilities.

Germline V gene lookup returns CDR1 SGHRS and CDR2 YFSETQ. The CDR3 contains 14 residues. The ends were cut back, 1 base at V and 8 bases at J, with 14 bases in the middle. Concerning this clone itself: No antigen is known for it.

The table came from immunoSEQ multiplex PCR; TCRdb's copy has only in-frame clones and leaves some out. The table shows millions of clones, with around 94% occurring only once. This chain links TRBV5-1 with TRBJ2-3; D remains unclear. The sequencing sample was made of naive CD4+ T cells sorted from blood. Subset meaning: CD45RA+ positively selected. The source is a man in his late teens or twenties in good health. The CDR3 loop is CASSLNPAPSTQYF. The CDR3 DNA sequence: TGCGCCAGCAGCTTGAATCCCGCCCCCAGTACGCAGTATTTT.